Reported below is one TCR beta chain. The antigen remains unidentified. The study left out patients who had uncontrolled infection, other autoimmune disease, pregnancy or lactation. The study based diagnoses on clinical symptoms, serum thyroxine and TRAb, thyroid ultrasound and orbital computed tomography. The TCR beta CDR3 regions underwent amplification using RNA transcripts as the source. RT-PCR in the first round (using the HTBI primer set) targeted the TCR CDR3. TCRdb re-derived calls from the multiplex PCR reads in MiXCR, one entry per CDR3 protein. The sample lists roughly 500,000 distinct CDR3 sequences, around 46% occurring once. Per the germline V gene, CDR1 is SQVTM and CDR2 is ANQGSEA. The CDR3 has 13 residues. V lost 4 bases and J lost 1, with 8 bases in between. The data belong to a study of T cells in Graves' hyperthyroidism and ophthalmopathy. Study results and limitations: Most expanded thyroid clonotypes above 0.001 recurred in blood. The model identified upcoming ophthalmopathy a median approximately 6.4 months ahead of onset.

This sequence originates from an adult woman with Graves' disease, either hyperthyroidism or ophthalmopathy (not recorded which). The chain links TRBV29-1 to TRBJ1-5; no firm D call. The sample taken for sequencing was peripheral blood or thyroid tissue (not recorded which). CDR3 DNA: TGCAGCGTTGGGGGTCAGAGCAATCAGCCCCAGCATTTT. Protein sequence: CSVGGQSNQPQHF.